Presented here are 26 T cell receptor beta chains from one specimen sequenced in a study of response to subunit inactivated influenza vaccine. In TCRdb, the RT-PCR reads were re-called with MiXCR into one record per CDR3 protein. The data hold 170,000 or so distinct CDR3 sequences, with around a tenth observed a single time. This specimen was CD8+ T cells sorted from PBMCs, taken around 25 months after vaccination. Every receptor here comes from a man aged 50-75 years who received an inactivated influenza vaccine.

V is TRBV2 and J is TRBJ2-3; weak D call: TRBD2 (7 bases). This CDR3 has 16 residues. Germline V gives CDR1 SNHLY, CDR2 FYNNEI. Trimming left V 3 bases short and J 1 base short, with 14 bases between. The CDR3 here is CASSDMGGAGTDTQYF. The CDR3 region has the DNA TGTGCCAGCAGTGATATGGGGGGGGCAGGCACAGATACGCAGTATTTT. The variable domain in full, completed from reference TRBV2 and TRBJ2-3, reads EPEVTQTPSHQVTQMGQEVILRCVPISNHLYFYWYRQILGQKVEFLVSFYNNEISEKSEIFDDQFSVERPDGSNFTLKIRSTKLEDSAMYFCASSDMGGAGTDTQYFGPGTRLTVL.

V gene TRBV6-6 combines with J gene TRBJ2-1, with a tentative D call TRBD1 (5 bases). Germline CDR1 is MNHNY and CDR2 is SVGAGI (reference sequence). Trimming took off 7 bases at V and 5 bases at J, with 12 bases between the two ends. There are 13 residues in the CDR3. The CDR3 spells CASNGQRNNEQFF. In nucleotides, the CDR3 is TGTGCCAGCAACGGACAAAGAAACAATGAGCAGTTCTTC.

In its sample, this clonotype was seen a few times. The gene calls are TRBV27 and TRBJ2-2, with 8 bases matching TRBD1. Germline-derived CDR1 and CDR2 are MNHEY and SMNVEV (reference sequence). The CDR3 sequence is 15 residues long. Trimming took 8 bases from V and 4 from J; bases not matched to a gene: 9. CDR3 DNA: TGTGCCAGCGGGGGGAAACAGGGGGTCACCGGGGAGCTGTTTTTT. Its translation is CASGGKQGVTGELFF.

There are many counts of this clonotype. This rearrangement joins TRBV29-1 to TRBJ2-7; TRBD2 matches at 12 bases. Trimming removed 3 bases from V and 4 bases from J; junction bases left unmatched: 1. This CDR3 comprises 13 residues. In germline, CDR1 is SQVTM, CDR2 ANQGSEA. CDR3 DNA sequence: TGCAGCGTTGAGCTAGCGGGAGGGTACGAGCAGTACTTC. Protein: CSVELAGGYEQYF.

CDR3 region: CSASWQGDEKLFF. CDR3 in DNA: TGCAGTGCTAGTTGGCAGGGGGATGAAAAACTGTTTTTT. The rearrangement joins TRBV20-1 to TRBJ1-4; 7 bases agree with TRBD1. Germline CDR1 is DFQATT and CDR2 is SNEGSKA (reference sequence). With 3 bases clipped from V and 6 bases from J, the junction kept 4 bases outside the gene matches. The length of the CDR3 is 13 residues.

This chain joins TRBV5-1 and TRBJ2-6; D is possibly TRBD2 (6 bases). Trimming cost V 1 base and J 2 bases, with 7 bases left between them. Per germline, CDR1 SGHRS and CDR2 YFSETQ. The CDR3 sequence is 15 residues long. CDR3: CASSLRRAGANVLTF. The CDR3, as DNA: TGCGCCAGCAGCTTGCGGAGGGCTGGGGCCAACGTCCTGACTTTC.

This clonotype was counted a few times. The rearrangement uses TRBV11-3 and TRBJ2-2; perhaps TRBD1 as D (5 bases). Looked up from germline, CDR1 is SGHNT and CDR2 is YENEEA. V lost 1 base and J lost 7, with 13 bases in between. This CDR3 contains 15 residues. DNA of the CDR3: TGTGCCAGCAGCTTAGCTATGGGGCTGGACGGGGAGCTGTTTTTT. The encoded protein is CASSLAMGLDGELFF.

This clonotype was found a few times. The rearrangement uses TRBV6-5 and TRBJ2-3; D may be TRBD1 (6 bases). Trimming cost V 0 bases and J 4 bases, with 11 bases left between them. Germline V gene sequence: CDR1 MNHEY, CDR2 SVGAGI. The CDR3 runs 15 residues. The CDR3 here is CASSYSDRISDTQYF. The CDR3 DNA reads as TGTGCCAGCAGTTACTCGGACAGAATATCAGATACGCAGTATTTT.

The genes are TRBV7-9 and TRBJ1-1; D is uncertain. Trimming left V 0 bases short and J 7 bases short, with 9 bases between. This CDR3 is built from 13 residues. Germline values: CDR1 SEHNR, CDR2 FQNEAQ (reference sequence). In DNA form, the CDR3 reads TGTGCCAGCAGCTTAGCGGCGGGGATTGAAGCTTTCTTT. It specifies CASSLAAGIEAFF.

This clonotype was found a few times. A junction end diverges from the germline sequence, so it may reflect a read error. The CDR3 DNA sequence: TGTGCCAGCAGTTTTGGAGGGGTCCTCAACTTT. It specifies CASSFGGVLNF. The chain joins TRBV12-3 or TRBV12-4 to TRBJ1-1, with D tentatively TRBD1 (5 bases). The CDR3 has 11 amino acids.

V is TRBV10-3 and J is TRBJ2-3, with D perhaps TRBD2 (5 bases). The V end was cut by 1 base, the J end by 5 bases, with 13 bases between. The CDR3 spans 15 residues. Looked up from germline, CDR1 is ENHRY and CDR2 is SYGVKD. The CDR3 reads CAISEWRTREDTQYF. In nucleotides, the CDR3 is TGTGCCATCAGTGAGTGGCGAACTCGGGAAGATACGCAGTATTTT.

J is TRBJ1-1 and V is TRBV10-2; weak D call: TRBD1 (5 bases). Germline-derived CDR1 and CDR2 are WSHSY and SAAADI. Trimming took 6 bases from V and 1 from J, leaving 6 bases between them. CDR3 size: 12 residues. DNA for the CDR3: TGCGCCAGCAGGCAGGGGAACACTGAAGCTTTCTTT. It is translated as CASRQGNTEAFF.

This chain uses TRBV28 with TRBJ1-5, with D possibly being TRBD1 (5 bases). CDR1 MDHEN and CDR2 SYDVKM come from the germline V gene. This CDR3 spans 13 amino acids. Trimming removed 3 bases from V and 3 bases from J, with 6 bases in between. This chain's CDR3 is CASSLTANQPQHF. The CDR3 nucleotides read TGTGCCAGCAGTTTGACAGCCAATCAGCCCCAGCATTTT.

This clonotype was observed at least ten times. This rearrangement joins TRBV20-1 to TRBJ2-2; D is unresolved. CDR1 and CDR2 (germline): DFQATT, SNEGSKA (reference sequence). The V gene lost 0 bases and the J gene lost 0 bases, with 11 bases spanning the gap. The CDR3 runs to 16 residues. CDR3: CSARDIRESNTGELFF. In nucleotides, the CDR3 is TGCAGTGCTAGAGATATTCGCGAGTCGAACACCGGGGAGCTGTTTTTT.

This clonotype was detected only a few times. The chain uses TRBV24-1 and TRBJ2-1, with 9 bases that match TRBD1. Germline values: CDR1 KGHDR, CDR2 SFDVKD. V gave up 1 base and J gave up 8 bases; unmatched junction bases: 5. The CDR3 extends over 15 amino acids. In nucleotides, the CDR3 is TGTGCCACCAGTGATTTCGGGACAGGGTTTGATGAGCAGTTCTTC. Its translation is CATSDFGTGFDEQFF.

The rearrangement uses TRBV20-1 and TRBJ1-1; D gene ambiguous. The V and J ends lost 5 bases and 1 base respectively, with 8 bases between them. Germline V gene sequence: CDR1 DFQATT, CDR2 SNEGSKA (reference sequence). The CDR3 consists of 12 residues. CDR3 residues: CSAQWGNTEAFF. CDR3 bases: TGCAGTGCTCAATGGGGGAACACTGAAGCTTTCTTT.

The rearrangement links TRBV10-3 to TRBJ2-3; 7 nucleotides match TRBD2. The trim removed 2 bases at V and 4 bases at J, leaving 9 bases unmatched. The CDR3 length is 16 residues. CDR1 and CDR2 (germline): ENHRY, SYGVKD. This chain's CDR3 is CAISELEGGSPDTQYF. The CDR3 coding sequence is TGTGCCATCAGTGAGCTTGAAGGCGGGAGTCCAGATACGCAGTATTTT.

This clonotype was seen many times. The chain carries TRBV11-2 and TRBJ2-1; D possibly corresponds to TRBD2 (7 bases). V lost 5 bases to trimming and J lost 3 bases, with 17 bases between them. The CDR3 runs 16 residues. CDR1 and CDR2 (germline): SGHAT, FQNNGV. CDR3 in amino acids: CASSLRLGGLYNEQFF. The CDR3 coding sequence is TGTGCCAGCAGCCTACGGTTGGGGGGGCTCTACAATGAGCAGTTCTTC.

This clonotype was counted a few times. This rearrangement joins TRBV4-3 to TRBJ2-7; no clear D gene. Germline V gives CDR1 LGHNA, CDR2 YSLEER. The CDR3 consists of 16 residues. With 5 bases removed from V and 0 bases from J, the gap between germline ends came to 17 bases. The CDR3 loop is CASSYSVDPSSYEQYF. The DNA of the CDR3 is TGCGCCAGCAGCTACTCGGTGGACCCGAGCTCCTACGAGCAGTACTTC.

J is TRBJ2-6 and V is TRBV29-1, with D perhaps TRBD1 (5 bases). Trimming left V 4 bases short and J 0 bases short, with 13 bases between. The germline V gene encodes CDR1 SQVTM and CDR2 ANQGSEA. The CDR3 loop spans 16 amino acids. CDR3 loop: CSVVGQGNSGANVLTF. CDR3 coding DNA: TGCAGCGTTGTTGGGCAGGGTAACTCTGGGGCCAACGTCCTGACTTTC.

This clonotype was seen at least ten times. CDR3 sequence (DNA): TGCAGCGTTGAAGGCGGGACAGGGTCGGATACGCAGTATTTT. It codes for CSVEGGTGSDTQYF. The V call is TRBV29-1, the J call TRBJ2-3, with 9 positions matching TRBD1. There are 14 residues in the CDR3. Germline V gene lookup returns CDR1 SQVTM and CDR2 ANQGSEA. V was pared by 1 base and J by 6 bases, with 5 bases of the junction left unmatched.

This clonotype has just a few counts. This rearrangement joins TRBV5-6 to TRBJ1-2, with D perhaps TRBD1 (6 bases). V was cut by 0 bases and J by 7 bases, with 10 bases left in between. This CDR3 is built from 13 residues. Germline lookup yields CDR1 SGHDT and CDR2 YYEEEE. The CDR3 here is CASSLEYRAGYTF. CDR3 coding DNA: TGTGCCAGCAGCTTGGAGTACAGGGCTGGCTACACCTTC.

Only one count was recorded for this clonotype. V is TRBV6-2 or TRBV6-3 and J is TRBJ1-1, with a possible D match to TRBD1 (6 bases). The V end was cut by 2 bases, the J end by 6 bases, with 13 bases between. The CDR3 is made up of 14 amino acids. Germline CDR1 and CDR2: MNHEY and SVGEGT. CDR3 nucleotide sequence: TGTGCCAGCAGTTACCACCTACAGGGTTCTGAAGCTTTCTTT. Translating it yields CASSYHLQGSEAFF.

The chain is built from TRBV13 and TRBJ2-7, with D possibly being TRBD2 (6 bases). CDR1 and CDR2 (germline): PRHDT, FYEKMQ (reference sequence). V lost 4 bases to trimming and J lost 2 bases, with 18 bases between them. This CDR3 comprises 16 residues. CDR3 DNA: TGTGCCAGCAGCTCCGTGGGCGGGGACCCGACCTACGAGCAGTACTTC. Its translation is CASSSVGGDPTYEQYF.

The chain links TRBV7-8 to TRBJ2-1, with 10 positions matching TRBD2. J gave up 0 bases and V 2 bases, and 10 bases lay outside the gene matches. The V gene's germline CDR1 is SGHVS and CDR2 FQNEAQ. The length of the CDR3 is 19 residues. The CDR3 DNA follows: TGTGCCAGCAGCTTATCTCCCCTAGCGGGGGAGTCCTCCTACAATGAGCAGTTCTTC. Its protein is CASSLSPLAGESSYNEQFF.

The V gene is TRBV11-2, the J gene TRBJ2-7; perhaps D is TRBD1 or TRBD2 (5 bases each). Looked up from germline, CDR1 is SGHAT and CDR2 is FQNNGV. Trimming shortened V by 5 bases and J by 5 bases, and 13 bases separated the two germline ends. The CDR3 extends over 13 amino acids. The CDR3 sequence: CASSTRGGHEQYF. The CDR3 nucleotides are TGTGCCAGCAGCACCCGTGGGGGTCACGAGCAGTACTTC.